This TCR beta chain was identified in a study of cytotoxic CD8 clonotypes in ibrutinib-treated CLL. The CDR3 contains 16 residues. V was trimmed by 4 bases and J by 1 base, leaving 16 bases between them. Germline CDR1 and CDR2: MDHEN and SYDVKM. The method was immunoSEQ multiplex PCR; TCRdb's version includes in-frame clones alone and lacks a portion of them. This table holds 150,000 to 200,000 clones, approximately 77% found once. The chain has TRBV28 and TRBJ1-1; no clear D gene. Sequenced here: PBMCs, sampled after 12 months of ibrutinib treatment. This TCR derives from a human donor with chronic lymphocytic leukemia. CDR3 protein: CASSSDSLGWNTEAFF. The CDR3 nucleotides read TGTGCCAGCAGTTCAGACTCTCTCGGTTGGAACACTGAAGCTTTCTTT.